A selection of T cell receptor beta chains follows, all from one sample in a study of cytomegalovirus exposure and HLA in healthy donors. Profiling relied on immunoSEQ multiplex PCR, and the TCRdb table lists in-frame clones only, not all of them. The sample lists about 150,000 clones, 86% occurring once. The sequencing input was PBMCs. These receptors were collected from a human donor in good health. Each CDR3 is given with its conserved first and last residue. The D gene is left open where the match is weak. Only some rows state a clone size, as once, few, many or a class for expanded clones.

>-|TRBJ1-4|-|TRBV2
TGTGCCAGCCGACTTAGAGTGACTAATGAAAAACTGTTTTTT
CASRLRVTNEKLFF
>-|TRBJ2-2|-|TRBV5-1
TGCGCCAGCAGCTCGTCCTCGGGGATTGGCACCGGGGAGCTGTTTTTT
CASSSSSGIGTGELFF
>-|TRBJ2-7|TRBD1|TRBV5-4
TGTGCCAGCAGCCATCCGAACCGGGACAGCGCGCTCGAGCAGTACTTC
CASSHPNRDSALEQYF
>few|TRBJ1-5|TRBD1|TRBV30
TGTGCCTGGGACAGGGGAGTCAATCAGCCCCAGCATTTT
CAWDRGVNQPQHF
>-|TRBJ2-7|TRBD2|TRBV7-9
TGTGCCAGCAGCTTCCGGACTAGCTACGAGCAGTACTTC
CASSFRTSYEQYF
>-|TRBJ1-1|TRBD1|TRBV6-5
TGTGCCAGCAGTTTGGATAGACAGGGGTCCACTGAAGCTTTCTTT
CASSLDRQGSTEAFF
>-|TRBJ2-7|TRBD1|TRBV4-1
TGCGCCAGCAGCCAACTGGGGACAGGGAGGGACGAGCAGTACTTC
CASSQLGTGRDEQYF
>-|TRBJ2-4|TRBD1|TRBV27
TGTGCCAGCAGTCCGAGGACAGGAAGGGACATTCAGTACTTC
CASSPRTGRDIQYF
>-|TRBJ2-2|TRBD2|TRBV5-6
TGTGCCAGCAACCTGATAGCGGGGGGGAGGACCGGGGAGCTGTTTTTT
CASNLIAGGRTGELFF
>once|TRBJ1-1|-|TRBV7-8
TGTGCCAGCAGCTCTTTTATGAACACTGAAGCTTTCTTT
CASSSFMNTEAFF
>-|TRBJ1-1|TRBD1|TRBV6-6
TGTGCCAGCAGAGGGACAGGGAACACTGAAGCTTTCTTT
CASRGTGNTEAFF
>-|TRBJ1-3|TRBD1|TRBV13
TGTGCCAGCAGCGAATTCCCGGGACAGGGTAGGGACACCATATATTTT
CASSEFPGQGRDTIYF